This TCR beta chain was found in a study of T cells in Graves' hyperthyroidism and ophthalmopathy. Study-wide points: Ophthalmopathy was distinguished from stable hyperthyroidism by 13 V-J signatures. Most thyroid clonotypes that were expanded above 0.001 also turned up in blood.

Many counts were recorded for this clonotype. The antigen remains unidentified. The CDR3 runs 13 residues. Germline assignment: CDR1 SQVTM and CDR2 ANQGSEA. Trimming removed 4 bases from V and 7 bases from J, with 17 bases in between. The source material, RNA transcripts, was used to amplify TCR beta CDR3 regions. The TCR CDR3 was amplified in a first-round RT-PCR using the HTBI primer set. TCRdb re-analysed the multiplex PCR reads in MiXCR, keeping a single row per CDR3 protein. The table records over 300,000 distinct CDR3 sequences, about 15% of them present only once. Patients aged 18 to 65 had newly diagnosed hyperthyroidism of under 2 months' duration. Uncontrolled infection, other autoimmune disease, pregnancy or lactation excluded patients.

The chain couples TRBV29-1 to TRBJ2-7; the D gene could be TRBD1 or TRBD2 (5 bases each). The sequenced sample was blood. The source of this sequence is a woman aged 60-70 years with Graves' hyperthyroidism. CDR3 region: CSVARGPRSEQYF. DNA for the CDR3: TGCAGCGTTGCGAGGGGCCCTCGTTCGGAGCAGTACTTC.